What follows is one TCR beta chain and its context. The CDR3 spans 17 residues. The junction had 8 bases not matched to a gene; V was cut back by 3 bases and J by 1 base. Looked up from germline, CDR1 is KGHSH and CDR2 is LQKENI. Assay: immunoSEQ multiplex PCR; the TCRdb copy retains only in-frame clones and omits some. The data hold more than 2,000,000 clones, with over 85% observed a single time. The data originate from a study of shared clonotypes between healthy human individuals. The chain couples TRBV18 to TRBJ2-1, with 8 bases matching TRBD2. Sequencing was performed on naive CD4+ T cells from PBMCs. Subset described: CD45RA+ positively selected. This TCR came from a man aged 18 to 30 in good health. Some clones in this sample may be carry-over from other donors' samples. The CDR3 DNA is TGTGCCAGCTCACCCCTCCAGGTAGCGGGATCCTACAATGAGCAGTTCTTC. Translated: CASSPLQVAGSYNEQFF. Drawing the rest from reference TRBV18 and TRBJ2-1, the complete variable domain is NAGVMQNPRHLVRRRGQEARLRCSPMKGHSHVYWYRQLPEEGLKFMVYLQKENIIDESGMPKERFSAEFPKEGPSILRIQQVVRGDSAAYFCASSPLQVAGSYNEQFFGPGTRLTVL.